This paragraph covers one T cell receptor beta chain sequence. Its cognate antigen is unknown. This entry belongs to a study of chemoradiotherapy in HPV16-positive cancers. Repertoires were sampled repeatedly during chemoradiotherapy. The CDR3 consists of 14 residues. The germline V gene encodes CDR1 SQVTM and CDR2 ANQGSEA. V gave up 1 base and J gave up 8 bases, with 17 bases separating them. The method was immunoSEQ multiplex PCR; TCRdb's version includes in-frame clones alone and lacks a portion of them. The sample yields 25,000 to 30,000 clones, around nine tenths seen once. Regarding the study as a whole: Candidate HPV-specific clones and E7-related TCR motifs grew in tumor during treatment. HPV-responsive T-cell expansion during chemoradiotherapy was linked to improved recurrence-free survival in HPV16-positive patients.

The source of this sequence is a human donor with HPV-associated anogenital cancer. V gene TRBV29-1 combines with J gene TRBJ1-2; D perhaps matches TRBD1 (6 bases). The sequencing used blood, collected from a patient who underwent chemoradiotherapy. CDR3 nucleotide sequence: TGCAGCGTTGAAGCGACGGACAGAAGTGACGGCTACACCTTC. It is translated as CSVEATDRSDGYTF.